These T cell receptor beta chains were read from a single sample in a study of cytomegalovirus exposure and HLA in healthy donors. Sequenced by immunoSEQ multiplex PCR; TCRdb stores in-frame clones only, minus some. The table has roughly 88,000 clones, over 75% seen once; the top ten hold approximately 5.6%. The material sequenced was PBMCs. The origin of the receptors is a young man in good health and CMV-seropositive. Each CDR3 is given with its conserved first and last residue. The D gene is left open where the match is weak. Some rows mark clone size as missing; the rest say once, few, many or name a class of expanded clone.

V: TRBV12-5; D: -; size: -; J: TRBJ1-1; CDR3: CASSTDLNTEAFF; DNA: TGTGCTAGTTCGACCGACTTGAACACTGAAGCTTTCTTT
V: TRBV7-2; D: TRBD2; size: -; J: TRBJ2-1; CDR3: CASSFTSGGNEQFF; DNA: TGTGCCAGCAGCTTCACTAGCGGGGGCAATGAGCAGTTCTTC
V: TRBV14; D: -; size: -; J: TRBJ1-4; CDR3: CASSQGLGSNEKLFF; DNA: TGTGCCAGCAGCCAGGGCCTTGGATCTAATGAAAAACTGTTTTTT
V: TRBV4-1; D: TRBD2; size: -; J: TRBJ2-1; CDR3: CASSQMGGGAVAFF; DNA: TGCGCCAGCAGCCAAATGGGCGGGGGGGCCGTAGCGTTCTTC
V: TRBV5-4; D: -; size: -; J: TRBJ2-7; CDR3: CASSSGGGRLQYF; DNA: TGTGCCAGCAGCTCGGGCGGAGGGCGACTCCAGTACTTC
V: TRBV5-1; D: -; size: once; J: TRBJ1-1; CDR3: CASSLFETGNTEAFF; DNA: TGCGCCAGCAGCTTGTTCGAGACAGGGAACACTGAAGCTTTCTTT
V: TRBV9; D: -; size: once; J: TRBJ1-2; CDR3: CASSPRGAKTNYGYTF; DNA: TGTGCCAGCAGCCCCCGGGGAGCTAAAACTAACTATGGCTACACCTTC
V: TRBV5-1; D: TRBD1; size: once; J: TRBJ1-5; CDR3: CASSLGAGGGDQPQHF; DNA: TGCGCCAGCAGCTTGGGGGCAGGGGGCGGTGATCAGCCCCAGCATTTT
V: TRBV4-2; D: -; size: -; J: TRBJ1-2; CDR3: CASSQDRGYGYTF; DNA: TGTGCCAGCAGCCAAGATAGGGGTTATGGCTACACCTTC
V: TRBV28; D: -; size: -; J: TRBJ2-7; CDR3: CASSFGHHYEQYF; DNA: TGTGCCAGCAGTTTTGGACACCACTACGAGCAGTACTTC
V: TRBV10-3; D: TRBD1; size: -; J: TRBJ2-2; CDR3: CAISDPDRAGELFF; DNA: TGTGCCATCAGTGACCCGGACAGGGCCGGGGAGCTGTTTTTT
V: TRBV5-1; D: TRBD2; size: -; J: TRBJ2-7; CDR3: CASSLGGGSGGPGAEQYF; DNA: TGCGCCAGCAGCTTGGGGGGGGGTAGCGGTGGACCAGGCGCCGAGCAGTACTTC
V: TRBV19; D: -; size: -; J: TRBJ2-5; CDR3: CASSPSRETQYF; DNA: TGTGCCAGTAGTCCCTCACGGGAGACCCAGTACTTC
V: TRBV2; D: TRBD1; size: -; J: TRBJ1-5; CDR3: CASSRTGSPGNQPQHF; DNA: TGTGCCAGCAGTCGGACAGGGAGCCCTGGGAATCAGCCCCAGCATTTT
V: TRBV28; D: -; size: -; J: TRBJ1-1; CDR3: CASRQGIKAEAFF; DNA: TGTGCCAGCAGGCAGGGAATCAAGGCTGAAGCTTTCTTT
V: TRBV27; D: -; size: -; J: TRBJ1-2; CDR3: CASSPGGEGGYTF; DNA: TGTGCCAGCAGCCCCGGCGGGGAGGGTGGCTACACCTTC
V: TRBV5-6; D: TRBD1; size: -; J: TRBJ1-1; CDR3: CASSFGQVGTEAFF; DNA: TGTGCCAGCAGCTTTGGACAGGTAGGGACTGAAGCTTTCTTT
V: TRBV6-5; D: -; size: -; J: TRBJ1-2; CDR3: CASSYSETPERSGYTF; DNA: TGTGCCAGCAGTTACTCAGAGACACCAGAGAGATCTGGCTACACCTTC
V: TRBV7-2; D: -; size: -; J: TRBJ2-1; CDR3: CASSLVEGNEQFF; DNA: TGTGCCAGCAGCTTAGTAGAGGGAAATGAGCAGTTCTTC
V: TRBV6-5; D: TRBD1; size: few; J: TRBJ1-2; CDR3: CASSYSIQGIGYTF; DNA: TGTGCCAGCAGTTACTCGATACAGGGGATTGGCTACACCTTC
V: TRBV7-2; D: TRBD1; size: once; J: TRBJ1-2; CDR3: CASSSLGTGDGYTF; DNA: TGTGCCAGCAGCTCGTTGGGGACAGGCGATGGCTACACCTTC
V: TRBV7-2; D: -; size: -; J: TRBJ2-5; CDR3: CASRLGMRETQYF; DNA: TGTGCCAGCAGGTTAGGAATGAGGGAGACCCAGTACTTC
V: TRBV28; D: -; size: -; J: TRBJ2-7; CDR3: CASTVLTGSFPPYEQYF; DNA: TGTGCCAGCACCGTCTTGACAGGTTCTTTTCCCCCCTACGAGCAGTACTTC
V: TRBV27; D: TRBD2; size: -; J: TRBJ2-3; CDR3: CASSSGTSGVIDTQYF; DNA: TGTGCCAGCAGTTCGGGGACTAGCGGGGTAATAGATACGCAGTATTTT
V: TRBV6-6; D: TRBD1; size: -; J: TRBJ1-4; CDR3: CASTPPGQGPEKLFF; DNA: TGTGCCAGCACCCCCCCGGGACAGGGCCCTGAAAAACTGTTTTTT
V: TRBV4-3; D: TRBD2; size: -; J: TRBJ2-7; CDR3: CASSQGSTSGAYEQYF; DNA: TGCGCCAGCAGCCAAGGGAGTACTAGCGGGGCCTACGAGCAGTACTTC
V: TRBV5-6; D: -; size: -; J: TRBJ2-7; CDR3: CASSFWRSSYEQYF; DNA: TGTGCCAGCAGCTTCTGGAGAAGCTCCTACGAGCAGTACTTC
V: TRBV7-9; D: TRBD1; size: -; J: TRBJ2-7; CDR3: CASSPPGQGIREQYF; DNA: TGTGCCAGCAGCCCACCGGGACAGGGAATTCGCGAGCAGTACTTC
V: TRBV18; D: -; size: -; J: TRBJ2-1; CDR3: CASSYEGARGNEQFF; DNA: TGTGCCAGCTCATACGAGGGGGCGCGGGGCAATGAGCAGTTCTTC
V: TRBV18; D: -; size: -; J: TRBJ1-4; CDR3: CASSLGGGTNEKLFF; DNA: TGTGCCAGCTCACTCGGAGGCGGGACTAATGAAAAACTGTTTTTT
V: TRBV25-1; D: -; size: -; J: TRBJ2-7; CDR3: CASSGHYEQYF; DNA: TGTGCCAGCAGTGGACACTACGAGCAGTACTTC
V: TRBV4-1; D: TRBD1; size: -; J: TRBJ1-5; CDR3: CASSRQGGVNQPQHF; DNA: TGCGCCAGCAGCCGACAGGGAGGCGTCAATCAGCCCCAGCATTTT
V: TRBV4-2; D: TRBD1; size: -; J: TRBJ1-6; CDR3: CASSQDRDREVPLHF; DNA: TGTGCCAGCAGCCAAGATAGGGACAGGGAAGTTCCCCTCCACTTT
V: TRBV5-1; D: -; size: -; J: TRBJ2-3; CDR3: CASSLWGPSSTDTQYF; DNA: TGCGCCAGCAGCTTATGGGGCCCCTCTAGCACAGATACGCAGTATTTT
V: TRBV5-1; D: -; size: few; J: TRBJ2-3; CDR3: CASSLGHQADTQYF; DNA: TGCGCCAGCAGCTTGGGGCATCAGGCCGATACGCAGTATTTT
V: TRBV4-3; D: -; size: -; J: TRBJ2-3; CDR3: CASSLGRGAGTDTQYF; DNA: TGCGCCAGCAGCCTAGGACGGGGAGCTGGCACAGATACGCAGTATTTT
V: TRBV6-1; D: TRBD2; size: -; J: TRBJ2-2; CDR3: CASSGFSGGTGELFF; DNA: TGTGCCAGCAGTGGCTTTAGCGGGGGCACCGGGGAGCTGTTTTTT
V: TRBV14; D: -; size: -; J: TRBJ1-1; CDR3: CASSQAQNTEAFF; DNA: TGTGCCAGCAGCCAAGCCCAGAACACTGAAGCTTTCTTT